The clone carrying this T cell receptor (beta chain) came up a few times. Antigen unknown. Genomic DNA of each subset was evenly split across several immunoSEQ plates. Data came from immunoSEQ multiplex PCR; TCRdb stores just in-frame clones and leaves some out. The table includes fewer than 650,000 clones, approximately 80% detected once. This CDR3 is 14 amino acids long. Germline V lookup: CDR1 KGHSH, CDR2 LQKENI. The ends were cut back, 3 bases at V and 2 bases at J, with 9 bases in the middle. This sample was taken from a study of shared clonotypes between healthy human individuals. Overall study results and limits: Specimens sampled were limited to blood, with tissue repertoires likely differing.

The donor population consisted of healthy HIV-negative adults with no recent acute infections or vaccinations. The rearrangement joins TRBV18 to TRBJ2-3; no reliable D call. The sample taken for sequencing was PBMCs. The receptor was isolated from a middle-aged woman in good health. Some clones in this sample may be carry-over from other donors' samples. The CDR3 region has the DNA TGTGCCAGCTCACCGGGTCCGACCACAGATACGCAGTATTTT. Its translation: CASSPGPTTDTQYF.